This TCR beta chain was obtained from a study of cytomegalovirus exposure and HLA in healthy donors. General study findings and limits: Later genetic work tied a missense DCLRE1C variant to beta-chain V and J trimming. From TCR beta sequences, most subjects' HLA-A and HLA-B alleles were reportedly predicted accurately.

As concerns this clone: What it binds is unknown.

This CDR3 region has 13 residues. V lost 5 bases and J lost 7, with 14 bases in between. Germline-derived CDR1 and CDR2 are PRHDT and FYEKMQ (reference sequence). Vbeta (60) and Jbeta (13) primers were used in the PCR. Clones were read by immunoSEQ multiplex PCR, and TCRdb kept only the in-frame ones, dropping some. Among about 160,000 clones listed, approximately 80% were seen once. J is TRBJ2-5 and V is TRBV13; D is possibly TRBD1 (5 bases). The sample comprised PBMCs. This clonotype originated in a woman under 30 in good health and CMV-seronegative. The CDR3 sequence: CASSPRQFRTQYF. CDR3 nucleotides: TGTGCCAGCAGCCCAAGACAGTTTCGGACCCAGTACTTC.